This T cell receptor beta chain originates from a study of blood T cell repertoires in COVID-19. The overall study: Researchers got acute and convalescent COVID-19 samples from the United States, Italy and Spain. Nucleic acid was either cDNA or gDNA, and it came from T cells, B-cell-depleted T cells, or PBMCs.

In Seattle, patients joined the study during active infection and were tracked longitudinally. Libraries were prepared by immunoSEQ multiplex PCR; TCRdb keeps only in-frame clonotypes and omits some of them. The table lists over 100,000 clones, approximately 86% of them singletons. Trimming cost V 1 base and J 3 bases; bases outside gene matches: 7. CDR1 and CDR2 from the germline V gene are MGHRA and YSYEKL. CDR3 length: 17 residues. V and J are TRBV4-1 and TRBJ2-2; TRBD1 aligns across 8 bases. Specimen: peripheral blood. This TCR came from a woman in her seventies with COVID-19, enrolled during active disease. The CDR3 sequence: CASSQVGQGVYTGELFF. The CDR3 DNA sequence: TGCGCCAGCAGCCAAGTAGGACAGGGAGTCTACACCGGGGAGCTGTTTTTT.